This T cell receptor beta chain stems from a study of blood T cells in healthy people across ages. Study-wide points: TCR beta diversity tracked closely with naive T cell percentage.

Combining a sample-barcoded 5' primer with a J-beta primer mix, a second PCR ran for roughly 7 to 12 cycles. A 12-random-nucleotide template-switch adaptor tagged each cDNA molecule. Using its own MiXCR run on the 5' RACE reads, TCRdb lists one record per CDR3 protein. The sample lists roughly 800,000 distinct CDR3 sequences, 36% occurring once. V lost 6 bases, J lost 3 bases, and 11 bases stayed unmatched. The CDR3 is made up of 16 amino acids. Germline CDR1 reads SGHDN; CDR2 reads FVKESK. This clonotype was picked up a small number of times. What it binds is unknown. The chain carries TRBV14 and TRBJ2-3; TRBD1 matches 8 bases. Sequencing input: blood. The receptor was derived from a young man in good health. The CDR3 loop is CASSRGTGRRTDTQYF. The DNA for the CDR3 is TGTGCCAGCAGTCGAGGGACAGGCCGGAGGACAGATACGCAGTATTTT.